This T cell receptor (beta chain) emerged from a study of blood T cells in healthy people across ages. Overall study: There was about one barcoded beta molecule captured by template switching per two T cells. Whole-study findings and limits: Bulk PBMC profiling left naive and antigen-experienced comparisons inconclusive.

The CDR3 is made up of 14 amino acids. Germline loops: CDR1 SEHNR, CDR2 FQNEAQ (reference sequence). The V gene lost 2 bases and the J gene lost 5 bases, with 12 bases spanning the gap. This clonotype was seen a handful of times. Its antigen is not known. A second PCR of about 6 to 12 cycles used a sample-barcoded 5' primer and a J-beta primer mix. TCRdb re-called the 5' RACE reads through MiXCR, storing one row per CDR3 protein. The sample lists some 850,000 distinct CDR3 sequences; under 30% were seen once. This sample was also put to use in a study of T cells of mothers and their children. Per that study: The donors comprised about 6 children and their three healthy Caucasian mothers.

Sequenced input: blood. V is TRBV7-9 and J is TRBJ2-5; D is ambiguous. The receptor was isolated from a boy between 10 and 17 years old in good health. In DNA, the CDR3 is TGTGCCAGCAGCTTAAAGGCCGATAGGGAGACCCAGTACTTC. Translated, it gives CASSLKADRETQYF. The complete variable domain, with remaining parts taken from reference TRBV7-9 and TRBJ2-5, reads DTGVSQNPRHKITKRGQNVTFRCDPISEHNRLYWYRQTLGQGPEFLTYFQNEAQLEKSRLLSDRFSAERPKGSFSTLEIQRTEQGDSAMYLCASSLKADRETQYFGPGTRLLVL.